A single T cell receptor beta chain is shown here with its context. The source of the sample is a study of blood T cells in healthy people across ages. Across the study: Roughly one uniquely barcoded beta molecule per two T cells was captured.

Deletions cut 7 bases from V and 3 bases from J, with 8 bases between. CDR3 length: 12 amino acids. Germline V gene sequence: CDR1 SGHRS, CDR2 YFSETQ. Then a second PCR, running about 6 to 11 cycles, was carried out with a sample-barcoded 5' primer and a J-beta primer mix. Every cDNA molecule bore a tag from a template-switch adaptor containing 12 random nucleotides. TCRdb ran MiXCR on the 5' RACE reads and lists one entry per CDR3 protein. The table includes some 760,000 distinct CDR3 sequences, 20% to 25% detected once. The data also belong to a second study, concerning T cells of mothers and their children.

The clonotype was recovered from a boy aged 5-17 years in good health. Material for sequencing was blood. This rearrangement joins TRBV5-1 to TRBJ1-5; D possibly corresponds to TRBD1 (6 bases). The CDR3 is CASQGPNQPQHF. The CDR3 DNA follows: TGCGCCAGCCAGGGGCCCAATCAGCCCCAGCATTTT.